Detailed here is one T cell receptor (beta chain). Its antigen is not identified. This entry is derived from a study of cytomegalovirus exposure and HLA in healthy donors. On the study more broadly: Within an early data release were tens of millions of unique TCRs drawn from HLA-typed donors. Findings of the study overall: Researchers catalogued 160 or so TCR beta chains as cytomegalovirus-associated. Earlier analysis found most TCR beta V segments productive about 87% or about 30% of the time. Sequencing had likely introduced a cluster of highly shared sequence variants as an artifact.

The CDR3 has 18 residues. From germline, CDR1 is SGHDT and CDR2 YYEEEE. The V and J ends lost 1 base and 1 base, in that order; junction bases with no gene match: 9. PCR primers comprised 60 Vbeta and 13 Jbeta primers. Repertoires were generated with immunoSEQ multiplex PCR, while TCRdb's copy carries only in-frame clones and drops some. Of fewer than 200,000 clones in the sample, 82% were seen once. The chain carries TRBV5-6 and TRBJ2-7; 12 bases agree with TRBD2. The receptor's source is a young woman in good health and CMV-seronegative. The sample consisted of PBMCs. The DNA for the CDR3 is TGTGCCAGCAGCTTGTTTAATCTAGCGGGAGGGATTTCCTACGAGCAGTACTTC. This translates into CASSLFNLAGGISYEQYF. Together with reference TRBV5-6 and TRBJ2-7, the CDR3 gives the full variable domain: DAGVTQSPTHLIKTRGQQVTLRCSPKSGHDTVSWYQQALGQGPQFIFQYYEEEERQRGNFPDRFSGHQFPNYSSELNVNALLLGDSALYLCASSLFNLAGGISYEQYFGPGTRLTVT.